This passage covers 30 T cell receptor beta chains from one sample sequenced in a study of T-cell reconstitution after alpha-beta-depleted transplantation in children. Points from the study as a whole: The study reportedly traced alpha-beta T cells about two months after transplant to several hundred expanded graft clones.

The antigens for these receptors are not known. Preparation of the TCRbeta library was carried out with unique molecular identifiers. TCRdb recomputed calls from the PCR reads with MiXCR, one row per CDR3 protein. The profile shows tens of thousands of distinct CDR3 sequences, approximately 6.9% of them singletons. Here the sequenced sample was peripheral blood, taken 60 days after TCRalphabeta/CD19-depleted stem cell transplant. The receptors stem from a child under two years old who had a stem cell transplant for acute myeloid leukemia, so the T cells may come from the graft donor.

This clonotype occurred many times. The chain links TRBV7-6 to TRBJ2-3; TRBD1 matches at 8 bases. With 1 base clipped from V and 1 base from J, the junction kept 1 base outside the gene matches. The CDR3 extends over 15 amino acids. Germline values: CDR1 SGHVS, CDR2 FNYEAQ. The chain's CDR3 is CASSLGRGRTDTQYF. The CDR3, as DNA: TGTGCCAGCAGCTTAGGCAGGGGGCGCACAGATACGCAGTATTTT.

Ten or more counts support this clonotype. CDR3 protein: CASSFELPAYTQYF. For the CDR3, the DNA is TGTGCCAGCAGTTTCGAGCTTCCGGCATATACGCAGTATTTT. The chain recombines TRBV28 with TRBJ2-3; D remains ambiguous. CDR1 MDHEN and CDR2 SYDVKM come from the germline V gene. This CDR3 has 14 residues. The ends were cut back, 3 bases at V and 7 bases at J, with 14 bases in the middle.

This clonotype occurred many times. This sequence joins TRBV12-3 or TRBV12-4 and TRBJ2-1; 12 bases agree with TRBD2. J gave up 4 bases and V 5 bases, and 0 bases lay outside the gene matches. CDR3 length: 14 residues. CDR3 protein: CASSGLAGYNEQFF. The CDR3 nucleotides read TGTGCCAGCAGTGGACTAGCGGGATACAATGAGCAGTTCTTC.

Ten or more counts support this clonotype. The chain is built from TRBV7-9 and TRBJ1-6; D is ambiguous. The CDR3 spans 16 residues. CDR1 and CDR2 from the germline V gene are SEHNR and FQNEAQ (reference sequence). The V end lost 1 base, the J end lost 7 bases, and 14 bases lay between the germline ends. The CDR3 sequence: CASSLEGSVENSPLHF. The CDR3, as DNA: TGTGCCAGCAGCTTAGAAGGCAGTGTCGAAAATTCACCCCTCCACTTT.

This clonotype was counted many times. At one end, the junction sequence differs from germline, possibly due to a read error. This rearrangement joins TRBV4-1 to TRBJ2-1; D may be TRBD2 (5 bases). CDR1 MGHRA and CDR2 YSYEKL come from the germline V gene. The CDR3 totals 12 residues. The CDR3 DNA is TGCGCCAGCAGCCCTTTCGGGAATGATCAGTTCTTC. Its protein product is CASSPFGNDQFF.

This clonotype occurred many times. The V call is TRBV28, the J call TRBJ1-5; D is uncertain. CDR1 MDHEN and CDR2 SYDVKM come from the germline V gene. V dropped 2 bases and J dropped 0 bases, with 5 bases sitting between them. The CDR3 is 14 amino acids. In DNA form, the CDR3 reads TGTGCCAGCAGTTTAGGGGTTAGCAATCAGCCCCAGCATTTT. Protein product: CASSLGVSNQPQHF. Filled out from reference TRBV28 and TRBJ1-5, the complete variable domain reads DVKVTQSSRYLVKRTGEKVFLECVQDMDHENMFWYRQDPGLGLRLIYFSYDVKMKEKGDIPEGYSVSREKKERFSLILESASTNQTSMYLCASSLGVSNQPQHFGDGTRLSIL.

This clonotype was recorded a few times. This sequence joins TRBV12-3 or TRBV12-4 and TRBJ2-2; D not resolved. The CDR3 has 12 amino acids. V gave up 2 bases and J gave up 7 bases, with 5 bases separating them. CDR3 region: CASSLRIGELFF. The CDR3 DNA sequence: TGTGCCAGCAGTTTAAGGATCGGGGAGCTGTTTTTT.

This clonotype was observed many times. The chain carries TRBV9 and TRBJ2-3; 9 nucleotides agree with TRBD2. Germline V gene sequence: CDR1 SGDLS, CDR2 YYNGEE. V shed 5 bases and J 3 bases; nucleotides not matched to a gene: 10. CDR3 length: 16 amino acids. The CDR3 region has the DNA TGTGCCAGCAGTCATGCACGAGCGGGAGGTACAGATACGCAGTATTTT. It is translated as CASSHARAGGTDTQYF.

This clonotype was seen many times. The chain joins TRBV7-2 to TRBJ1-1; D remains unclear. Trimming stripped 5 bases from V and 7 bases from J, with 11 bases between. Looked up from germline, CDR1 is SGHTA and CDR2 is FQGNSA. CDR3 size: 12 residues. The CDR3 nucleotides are TGTGCCAGCAGCCCCCGATATTATGAAGCTTTCTTT. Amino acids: CASSPRYYEAFF.

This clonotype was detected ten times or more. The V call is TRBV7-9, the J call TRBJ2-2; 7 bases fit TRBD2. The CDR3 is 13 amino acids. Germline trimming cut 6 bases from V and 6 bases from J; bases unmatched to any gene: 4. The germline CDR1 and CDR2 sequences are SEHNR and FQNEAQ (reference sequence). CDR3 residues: CASSGLVAGELFF. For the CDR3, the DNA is TGTGCCAGCAGTGGACTAGTTGCCGGGGAGCTGTTTTTT.

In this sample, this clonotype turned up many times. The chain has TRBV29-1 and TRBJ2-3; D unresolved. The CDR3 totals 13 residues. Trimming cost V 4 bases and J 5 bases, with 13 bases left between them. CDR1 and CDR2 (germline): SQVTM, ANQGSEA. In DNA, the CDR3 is TGCAGCGTTGCCCTTAGACTGGGAGATACGCAGTATTTT. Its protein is CSVALRLGDTQYF.

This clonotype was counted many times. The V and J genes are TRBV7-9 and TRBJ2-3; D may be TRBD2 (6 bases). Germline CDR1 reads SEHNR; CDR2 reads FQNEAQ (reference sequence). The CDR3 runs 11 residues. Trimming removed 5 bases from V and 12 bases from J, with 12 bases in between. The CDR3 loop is CASSQRGIQYF. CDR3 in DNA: TGTGCCAGCAGCCAGCGCGGGATTCAGTATTTT.

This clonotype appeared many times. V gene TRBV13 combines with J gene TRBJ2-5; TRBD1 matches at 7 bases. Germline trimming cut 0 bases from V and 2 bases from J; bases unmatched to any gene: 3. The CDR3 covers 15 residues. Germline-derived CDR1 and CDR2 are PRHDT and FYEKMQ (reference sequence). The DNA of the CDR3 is TGTGCCAGCAGCTTAGGCAGGGGGTGGCAAGAGACCCAGTACTTC. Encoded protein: CASSLGRGWQETQYF.

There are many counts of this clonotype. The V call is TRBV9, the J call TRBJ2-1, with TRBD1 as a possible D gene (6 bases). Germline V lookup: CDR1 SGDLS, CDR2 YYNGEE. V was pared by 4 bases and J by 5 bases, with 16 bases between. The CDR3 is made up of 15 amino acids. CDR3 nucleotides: TGTGCCAGCAGCCCACAGGGCAGTCCCCACAATGAGCAGTTCTTC. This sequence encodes CASSPQGSPHNEQFF.

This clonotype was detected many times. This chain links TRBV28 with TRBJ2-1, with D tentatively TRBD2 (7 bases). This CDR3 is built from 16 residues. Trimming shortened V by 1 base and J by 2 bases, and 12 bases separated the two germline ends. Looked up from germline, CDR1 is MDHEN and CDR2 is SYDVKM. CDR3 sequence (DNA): TGTGCCAGCAGTTTATTAGGGGGGGCCCCCTACAATGAGCAGTTCTTC. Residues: CASSLLGGAPYNEQFF.

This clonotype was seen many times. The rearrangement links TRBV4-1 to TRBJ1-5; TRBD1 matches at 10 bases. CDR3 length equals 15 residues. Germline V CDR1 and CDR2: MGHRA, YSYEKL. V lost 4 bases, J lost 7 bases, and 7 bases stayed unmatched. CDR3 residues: CASSPEPGQGQPQHF. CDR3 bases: TGCGCCAGCAGCCCTGAGCCGGGACAGGGGCAGCCCCAGCATTTT.

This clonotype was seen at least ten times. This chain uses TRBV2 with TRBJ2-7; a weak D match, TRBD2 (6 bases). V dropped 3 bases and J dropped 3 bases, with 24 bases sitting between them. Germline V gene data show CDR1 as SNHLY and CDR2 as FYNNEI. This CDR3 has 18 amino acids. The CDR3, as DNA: TGTGCCAGCAGTGACCCCGGGAGACGTGGAAGGGTTTACTACGAGCAGTACTTC. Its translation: CASSDPGRRGRVYYEQYF.

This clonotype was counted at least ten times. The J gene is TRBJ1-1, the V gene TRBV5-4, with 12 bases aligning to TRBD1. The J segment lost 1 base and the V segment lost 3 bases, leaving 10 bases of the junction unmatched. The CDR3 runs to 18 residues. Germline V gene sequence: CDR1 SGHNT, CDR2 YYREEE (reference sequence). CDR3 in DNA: TGTGCCAGCAGCTGGCCGGGACAGGGGGCCCTCAAGAACACTGAAGCTTTCTTT. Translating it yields CASSWPGQGALKNTEAFF.

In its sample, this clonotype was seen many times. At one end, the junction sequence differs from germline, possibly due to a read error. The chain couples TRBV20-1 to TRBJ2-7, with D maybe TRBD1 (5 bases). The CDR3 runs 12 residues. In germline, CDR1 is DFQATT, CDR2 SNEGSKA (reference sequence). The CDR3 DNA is TGCAGTTCTAGGGGTTCCTCCTACGAGCAGTACTTC. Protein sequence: CSSRGSSYEQYF.

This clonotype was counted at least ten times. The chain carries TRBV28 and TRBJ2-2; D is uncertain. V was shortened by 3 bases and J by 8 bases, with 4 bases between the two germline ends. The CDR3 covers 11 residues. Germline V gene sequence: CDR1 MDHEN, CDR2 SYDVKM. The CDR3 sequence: CASSFPGELFF. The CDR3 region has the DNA TGTGCCAGCAGTTTTCCTGGGGAGCTGTTTTTT. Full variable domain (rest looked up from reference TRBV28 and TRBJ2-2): DVKVTQSSRYLVKRTGEKVFLECVQDMDHENMFWYRQDPGLGLRLIYFSYDVKMKEKGDIPEGYSVSREKKERFSLILESASTNQTSMYLCASSFPGELFFGEGSRLTVL.

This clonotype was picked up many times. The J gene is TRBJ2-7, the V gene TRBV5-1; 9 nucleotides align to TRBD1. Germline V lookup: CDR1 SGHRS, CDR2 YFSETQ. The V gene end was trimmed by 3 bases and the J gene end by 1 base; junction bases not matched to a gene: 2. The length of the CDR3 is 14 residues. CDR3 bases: TGCGCCAGCAGCTCCGGGACAGGGTCCTACGAGCAGTACTTC. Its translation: CASSSGTGSYEQYF.

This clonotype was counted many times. CDR3 loop: CASSRQISNQPQHF. The CDR3, as DNA: TGTGCCAGCAGCCGACAGATTAGCAATCAGCCCCAGCATTTT. This chain joins TRBV12-3 or TRBV12-4 and TRBJ1-5, with D possibly TRBD1 on 5 matching bases. The CDR3 has 14 amino acids. V was shortened by 6 bases and J by 0 bases, with 9 bases between the two germline ends.

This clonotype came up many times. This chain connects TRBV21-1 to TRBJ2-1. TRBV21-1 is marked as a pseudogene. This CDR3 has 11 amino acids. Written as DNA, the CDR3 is TGTGCCAGCAGGCAGTACAATGAGCAGTTCTTC. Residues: CASRQYNEQFF.

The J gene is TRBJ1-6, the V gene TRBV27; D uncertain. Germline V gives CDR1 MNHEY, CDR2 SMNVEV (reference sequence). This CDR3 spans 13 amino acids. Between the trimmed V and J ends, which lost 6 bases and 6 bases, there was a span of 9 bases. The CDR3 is CASSTRANSPLHF. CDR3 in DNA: TGTGCCAGCAGCACGCGGGCTAATTCACCCCTCCACTTT.

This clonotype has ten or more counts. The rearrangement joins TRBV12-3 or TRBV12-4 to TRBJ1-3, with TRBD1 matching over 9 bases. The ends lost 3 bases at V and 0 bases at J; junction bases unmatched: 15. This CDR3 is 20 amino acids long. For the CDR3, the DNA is TGTGCCAGCAGTTTGGGGACAGGGAAGGCGATTCTCATCTCTGGAAACACCATATATTTT. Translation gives CASSLGTGKAILISGNTIYF.

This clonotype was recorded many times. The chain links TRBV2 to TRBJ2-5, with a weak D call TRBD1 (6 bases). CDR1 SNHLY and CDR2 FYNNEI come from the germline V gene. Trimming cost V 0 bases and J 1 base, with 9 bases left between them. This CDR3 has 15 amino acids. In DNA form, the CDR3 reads TGTGCCAGCAGTGAAGCGGGGACACCCCAAGAGACCCAGTACTTC. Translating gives CASSEAGTPQETQYF.

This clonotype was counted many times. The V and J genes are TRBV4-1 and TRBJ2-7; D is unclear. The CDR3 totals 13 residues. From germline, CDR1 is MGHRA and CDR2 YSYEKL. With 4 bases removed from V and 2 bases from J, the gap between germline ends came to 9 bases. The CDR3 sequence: CASSPTFTYEQYF. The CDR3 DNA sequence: TGCGCCAGCAGCCCTACCTTCACCTACGAGCAGTACTTC.

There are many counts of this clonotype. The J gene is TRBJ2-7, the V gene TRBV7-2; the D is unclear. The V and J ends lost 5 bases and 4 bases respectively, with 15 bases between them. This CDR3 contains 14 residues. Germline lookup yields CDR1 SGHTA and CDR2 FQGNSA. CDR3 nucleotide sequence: TGTGCCAGCAGCCCCGGAAGGGTGCAATACGAGCAGTACTTC. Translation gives CASSPGRVQYEQYF. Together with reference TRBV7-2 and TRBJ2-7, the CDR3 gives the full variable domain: GAGVSQSPSNKVTEKGKDVELRCDPISGHTALYWYRQSLGQGLEFLIYFQGNSAPDKSGLPSDRFSAERTGGSVSTLTIQRTQQEDSAVYLCASSPGRVQYEQYFGPGTRLTVT.

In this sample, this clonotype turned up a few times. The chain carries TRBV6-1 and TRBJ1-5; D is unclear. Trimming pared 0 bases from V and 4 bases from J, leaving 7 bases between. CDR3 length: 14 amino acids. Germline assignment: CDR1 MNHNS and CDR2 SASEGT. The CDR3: CASSEAGLNQPQHF. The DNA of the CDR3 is TGTGCCAGCAGTGAAGCGGGCCTTAATCAGCCCCAGCATTTT.

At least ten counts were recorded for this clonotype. This CDR3 reads CASRSDYEQYF. CDR3 bases: TGTGCCAGCAGATCCGACTACGAGCAGTACTTC. The chain joins TRBV7-3 to TRBJ2-7; D unclear. This CDR3 spans 11 amino acids. V shed 6 bases and J shed 3 bases, with 6 bases lying between them. The germline V gene encodes CDR1 SGHTA and CDR2 FQGTGA.